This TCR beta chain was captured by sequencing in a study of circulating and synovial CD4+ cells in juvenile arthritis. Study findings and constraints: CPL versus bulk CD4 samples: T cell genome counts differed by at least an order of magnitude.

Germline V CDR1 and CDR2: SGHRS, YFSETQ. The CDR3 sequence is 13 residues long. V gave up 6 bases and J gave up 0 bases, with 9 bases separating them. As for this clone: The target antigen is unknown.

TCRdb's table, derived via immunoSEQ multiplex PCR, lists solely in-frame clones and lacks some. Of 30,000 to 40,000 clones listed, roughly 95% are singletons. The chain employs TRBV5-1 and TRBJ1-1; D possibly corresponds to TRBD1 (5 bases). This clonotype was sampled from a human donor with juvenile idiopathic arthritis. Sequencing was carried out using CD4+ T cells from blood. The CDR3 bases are TGCGCCAGCACTTTGGACATGAACACTGAAGCTTTCTTT. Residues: CASTLDMNTEAFF.